These 20 T cell receptor beta chains originate from one sample sequenced in a study of CD8+ T cells in alopecia areata. The sequencing template was cDNA reverse transcribed from extracted RNA. Sequenced by immunoSEQ multiplex PCR; TCRdb stores in-frame clones only, minus some. This sample has around 150,000 clones; approximately 56% occur once, and the top ten carry 35% to 45%. Source material: CD8+ T cells sorted from blood. These TCRs come from a human donor in good health.

This chain connects TRBV5-1 to TRBJ2-1; 7 bases align to TRBD2. The CDR3 is 12 amino acids. Germline V lookup: CDR1 SGHRS, CDR2 YFSETQ. V shed 5 bases, J shed 5 bases, and the junction held 1 base outside the gene matches. The DNA for the CDR3 is TGCGCCAGCAGGCTAGCGGACAATGAGCAGTTCTTC. Translating it yields CASRLADNEQFF.

The genes are TRBV5-1 and TRBJ2-7; no reliable D call. Deletions cut 0 bases from V and 5 bases from J, with 9 bases between. Germline V gene lookup returns CDR1 SGHRS and CDR2 YFSETQ. CDR3 length equals 13 residues. CDR3 bases: TGCGCCAGCAGCTTGGTACTTTACCACGAGCAGTACTTC. Its protein product is CASSLVLYHEQYF.

DNA of the CDR3: TGTGCCAGCTCACTCAGACCCGGGACAGGGGCCCCTTACAATGAGCAGTTCTTC. Residues: CASSLRPGTGAPYNEQFF. The rearrangement links TRBV18 to TRBJ2-1; 10 nucleotides line up with TRBD1. The CDR3 is 18 residues long. Germline CDR1 reads KGHSH; CDR2 reads LQKENI. V lost 4 bases and J lost 4; bases outside the gene matches: 13. The full variable domain, in which reference TRBV18 and TRBJ2-1 provide the parts outside the CDR3, is NAGVMQNPRHLVRRRGQEARLRCSPMKGHSHVYWYRQLPEEGLKFMVYLQKENIIDESGMPKERFSAEFPKEGPSILRIQQVVRGDSAAYFCASSLRPGTGAPYNEQFFGPGTRLTVL.

This clone turned up a few times. The rearrangement joins TRBV30 to TRBJ2-1; D is unresolved. Germline V gene lookup returns CDR1 GTSNPN and CDR2 SVGIG (reference sequence). CDR3 length: 14 residues. With 0 bases removed from V and 4 bases from J, the gap between germline ends came to 10 bases. In nucleotides, the CDR3 is TGTGCCTGGAGTGTAGACCAGGATTACAATGAGCAGTTCTTC. Translated, it gives CAWSVDQDYNEQFF.

The chain recombines TRBV5-1 with TRBJ2-1; 8 nucleotides agree with TRBD2. Germline trimming cut 4 bases from V and 3 bases from J; bases unmatched to any gene: 21. Germline V gene lookup returns CDR1 SGHRS and CDR2 YFSETQ. The CDR3 length is 20 residues. As DNA, the CDR3 is TGCGCCAGCAGCCCGGGCGGGAAGGGAGCGGGAGCTGGGGACTACAATGAGCAGTTCTTC. Protein product: CASSPGGKGAGAGDYNEQFF.

This chain links TRBV27 with TRBJ2-4; maybe TRBD2 (6 bases). This CDR3 contains 16 residues. Germline loops: CDR1 MNHEY, CDR2 SMNVEV (reference sequence). The ends were cut back, 0 bases at V and 6 bases at J, with 15 bases in the middle. The CDR3 sequence: CASSLSEGTMGNIQYF. The CDR3 DNA follows: TGTGCCAGCAGTTTATCGGAGGGCACAATGGGAAACATTCAGTACTTC.

This clone was recorded only once. The gene calls are TRBV4-1 and TRBJ2-1; D call uncertain. Germline CDR1 reads MGHRA; CDR2 reads YSYEKL. V dropped 4 bases and J dropped 6 bases, with 10 bases sitting between them. CDR3 length equals 13 residues. The CDR3 DNA follows: TGCGCCAGCAGCCCAGGAGTGAGCAATGAGCAGTTCTTC. Its translation is CASSPGVSNEQFF.

The V call is TRBV5-6, the J call TRBJ1-2; the D is unclear. This CDR3 region has 11 residues. V was shortened by 2 bases and J by 9 bases, with 8 bases between the two germline ends. The germline V gene encodes CDR1 SGHDT and CDR2 YYEEEE. In DNA form, the CDR3 reads TGTGCCAGCAGCTTTTGGTTTAGCTACACCTTC. Its protein is CASSFWFSYTF.

This chain uses TRBV19 with TRBJ2-2, with D possibly matching TRBD2 (5 bases). The CDR3 length is 16 residues. V lost 5 bases and J 4 bases, leaving 17 bases between the germline ends. CDR1 LNHDA and CDR2 SQIVND come from the germline V gene (reference sequence). The CDR3 sequence: CASSLDSTLVTGELFF. The CDR3 region has the DNA TGTGCCAGTAGTCTGGACTCTACGCTCGTCACCGGGGAGCTGTTTTTT.

As to this clone: At one boundary the junction diverges from the germline segment, which might be a read error. The chain links TRBV19 to TRBJ2-7; D is ambiguous. This CDR3 is 12 amino acids long. Germline CDR1 is LNHDA and CDR2 is SQIVND (reference sequence). This CDR3 reads CATSGDIYEQYF. The CDR3 bases are TGTGCCACTAGTGGGGATATCTACGAGCAGTACTTC.

This clone appeared a few times. Here the CDR3 reads CASSLRWDSSYEQYF. Written as DNA, the CDR3 is TGTGCCAGCAGTTTAAGGTGGGACAGCTCCTACGAGCAGTACTTC. The chain links TRBV27 to TRBJ2-7; 7 bases map to TRBD1. V lost 2 bases, J lost 0 bases, and 4 bases stayed unmatched. The germline gives CDR1 MNHEY, CDR2 SMNVEV (reference sequence). CDR3 length equals 15 residues.

The table lists this clone with a few counts. The chain combines TRBV2 with TRBJ2-3, with D tentatively TRBD1 (5 bases). This CDR3 region has 15 residues. The ends were cut back, 0 bases at V and 1 base at J, with 8 bases in the middle. Germline assignment: CDR1 SNHLY and CDR2 FYNNEI. CDR3 amino acids: CASSEAVQGTDTQYF. The CDR3 DNA reads TGTGCCAGCAGTGAAGCGGTACAGGGCACAGATACGCAGTATTTT.

This sequence joins TRBV9 and TRBJ2-7; 7 bases are shared with TRBD1. After removal of 3 bases from V and 5 bases from J, the junction contained 2 bases not matched to a gene. The CDR3 loop spans 12 amino acids. In germline, CDR1 is SGDLS, CDR2 YYNGEE. The CDR3 here is CASSDTGDEQYF. CDR3 DNA: TGTGCCAGCAGCGACACAGGGGACGAGCAGTACTTC. Variable domain in full (rest from reference TRBV9 and TRBJ2-7): DSGVTQTPKHLITATGQRVTLRCSPRSGDLSVYWYQQSLDQGLQFLIQYYNGEERAKGNILERFSAQQFPDLHSELNLSSLELGDSALYFCASSDTGDEQYFGPGTRLTVT.

The J gene is TRBJ2-7, the V gene TRBV4-2; 11 bases align to TRBD1. V shed 3 bases and J 4 bases; nucleotides not matched to a gene: 5. The germline gives CDR1 LGHNA, CDR2 YNFKEQ. This CDR3 has 15 residues. The CDR3 reads CASSHRGQGEYEQYF. CDR3 sequence (DNA): TGTGCCAGCAGCCACCGGGGACAGGGGGAGTACGAGCAGTACTTC.

The table lists this clone with a count of one. This rearrangement joins TRBV25-1 to TRBJ1-4, with 8 positions matching TRBD1. After removal of 10 bases from V and 5 bases from J, the junction contained 6 bases not matched to a gene. Germline loops: CDR1 MGHDK, CDR2 SYGVNS. The CDR3 contains 13 residues. This CDR3 is CATQTGGNEKLFF. In nucleotides, the CDR3 is TGTGCCACCCAAACAGGGGGGAATGAAAAACTGTTTTTT.

The gene calls are TRBV27 and TRBJ2-2; D unclear. Germline CDR1 reads MNHEY; CDR2 reads SMNVEV (reference sequence). The CDR3 sequence is 13 residues long. Trimming cost V 6 bases and J 4 bases, with 9 bases left between them. In nucleotides, the CDR3 is TGTGCCAGCAGGACTGGGATCACCGGGGAGCTGTTTTTT. This gives the protein CASRTGITGELFF.

This clone was seen more than once but under ten times. The chain carries TRBV7-9 and TRBJ2-7; 7 bases line up with TRBD2. The V gene's germline CDR1 is SEHNR and CDR2 FQNEAQ (reference sequence). V was clipped by 5 bases and J by 6 bases; unmatched bases: 13. The CDR3 covers 15 residues. CDR3 DNA sequence: TGTGCCAGCAGCCCAAGCGGCGGGAGAGGAGGCGAGCAGTACTTC. Protein product: CASSPSGGRGGEQYF.

The chain is built from TRBV6-5 and TRBJ1-1, with D unresolved. V lost 6 bases to trimming and J lost 0 bases, with 11 bases between them. The germline V gene encodes CDR1 MNHEY and CDR2 SVGAGI. The CDR3 length is 14 residues. In DNA, the CDR3 is TGTGCCAGCAGCCCCCAGGTGATGAACACTGAAGCTTTCTTT. As protein: CASSPQVMNTEAFF.

The chain combines TRBV29-1 with TRBJ1-1; D is undetermined. This CDR3 comprises 11 residues. Germline V gene lookup returns CDR1 SQVTM and CDR2 ANQGSEA. Trimming pared 1 base from V and 2 bases from J, leaving 2 bases between. The CDR3, as DNA: TGCAGCGTTGAAGTTAACACTGAAGCTTTCTTT. It yields the protein CSVEVNTEAFF.

The chain employs TRBV14 and TRBJ2-2, with TRBD2 matching over 7 bases. This CDR3 is 14 amino acids long. CDR1 is SGHDN and CDR2 is FVKESK in the germline V gene. Germline trimming cut 4 bases from V and 6 bases from J; bases unmatched to any gene: 5. CDR3 loop: CASSRRDYSGELFF. In nucleotides, the CDR3 is TGTGCCAGCAGCCGAAGGGACTATTCCGGGGAGCTGTTTTTT.